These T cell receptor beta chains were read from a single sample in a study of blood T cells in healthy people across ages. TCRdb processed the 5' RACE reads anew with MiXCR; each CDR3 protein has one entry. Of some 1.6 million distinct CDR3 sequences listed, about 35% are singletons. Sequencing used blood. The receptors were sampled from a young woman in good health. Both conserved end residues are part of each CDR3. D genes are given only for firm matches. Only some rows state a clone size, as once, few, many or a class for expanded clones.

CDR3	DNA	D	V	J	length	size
CASSLKGWGTEAFF	TGTGCCAGCAGTTTAAAGGGGTGGGGCACTGAAGCTTTCTTT	.	TRBV27	TRBJ1-1	14	once
CASRRSSGSEQYF	TGTGCCAGCAGAAGGTCTAGCGGGAGTGAGCAGTACTTC	TRBD2	TRBV3-1	TRBJ2-7	13	few
CASSQVGIRTRTANTEAFF	TGTGCCAGCAGCCAAGTAGGAATACGAACTCGGACAGCCAACACTGAAGCTTTCTTT	.	TRBV14	TRBJ1-1	19	.
CSATWDHEQYF	TGCAGTGCTACTTGGGATCACGAGCAGTACTTC	.	TRBV20-1	TRBJ2-7	11	few
CASSSNIASTDTQYF	TGCGCCAGCAGCTCAAACATCGCTAGCACAGATACGCAGTATTTT	.	TRBV5-1	TRBJ2-3	15	.
CASSSGTGGYTF	TGTGCCAGCAGCTCCGGGACAGGGGGCTACACCTTC	TRBD1	TRBV7-9	TRBJ1-2	12	many
CSVQGQGGHGEQYF	TGCAGCGTTCAAGGACAGGGAGGCCACGGGGAGCAGTACTTC	TRBD1	TRBV29-1	TRBJ2-7	14	few
CSVESPGPRPETQYF	TGCAGCGTTGAATCTCCCGGGCCCCGTCCGGAGACCCAGTACTTC	.	TRBV29-1	TRBJ2-5	15	many
CSAALGADTDTQYF	TGCAGTGCCGCCCTTGGGGCGGACACAGATACGCAGTATTTT	.	TRBV20-1	TRBJ2-3	14	few
CASSFHGALQETQYF	TGCGCCAGCAGCTTCCACGGGGCCCTCCAAGAGACCCAGTACTTC	.	TRBV5-1	TRBJ2-5	15	few
CSVELRDKGTTNEKLFF	TGCAGCGTTGAACTCCGGGACAAGGGGACAACTAATGAAAAACTGTTTTTT	.	TRBV29-1	TRBJ1-4	17	.
CSARGLAGGGNEQFF	TGCAGTGCTAGGGGGTTAGCGGGGGGCGGGAATGAGCAGTTCTTC	TRBD2	TRBV20-1	TRBJ2-1	15	.
CSAPTSGAPEQYF	TGCAGTGCACCTACTAGCGGGGCCCCCGAGCAGTACTTC	TRBD2	TRBV20-1	TRBJ2-7	13	.
CASGAYTGELFF	TGTGCCAGCGGGGCGTACACCGGGGAGCTGTTTTTT	.	TRBV6-6	TRBJ2-2	12	.
CASSSEVNTEAFF	TGTGCCAGCAGCTCCGAGGTCAACACTGAAGCTTTCTTT	.	TRBV13	TRBJ1-1	13	few
CAATGEINYGYTF	TGTGCCGCAACAGGGGAAATTAACTATGGCTACACCTTC	TRBD1	TRBV6-7	TRBJ1-2	13	.
CASSHGTAGEQYF	TGTGCCAGCAGTCACGGGACGGCGGGGGAGCAGTACTTC	.	TRBV6-1	TRBJ2-7	13	few
CASSSSPLTDTQYF	TGTGCCAGCAGCAGTAGCCCCCTCACAGATACGCAGTATTTT	.	TRBV7-9	TRBJ2-3	14	.
CASSQHGLAGGSSYNEQFF	TGTGCCAGCAGCCAACACGGACTAGCAGGGGGGAGCTCCTACAATGAGCAGTTCTTC	.	TRBV7-3	TRBJ2-1	19	once
CASREDFLTEAFF	TGCGCCAGCAGGGAGGACTTCCTCACTGAAGCTTTCTTT	.	TRBV5-1	TRBJ1-1	13	few
CASSYQGGRGGANVLTF	TGTGCCAGCAGTTACCAGGGTGGAAGAGGTGGGGCCAACGTCCTGACTTTC	.	TRBV6-5	TRBJ2-6	17	.
CASSEMGTGYNEQYF	TGTGCCAGCAGTGAAATGGGGACAGGGTACAACGAGCAGTACTTC	TRBD1	TRBV6-1	TRBJ2-7	15	.
CASSTSRGGITDTQYF	TGTGCCAGCAGTACCTCTCGCGGGGGGATAACAGATACGCAGTATTTT	TRBD2	TRBV27	TRBJ2-3	16	few
CASSLGGQRGGPNWQYF	TGTGCCAGCAGCTTGGGGGGGCAGCGGGGGGGCCCGAATTGGCAGTACTTC	TRBD2	TRBV7-2	TRBJ2-7	17	few
CSVEFRGVENNEQFF	TGCAGCGTTGAATTCAGAGGGGTTGAGAACAATGAGCAGTTCTTC	.	TRBV29-1	TRBJ2-1	15	few
CASRLDGASYNEQFF	TGTGCCAGCAGGTTGGACGGTGCCAGCTACAATGAGCAGTTCTTC	.	TRBV7-2	TRBJ2-1	15	.
CASSPSSGQNEKLFF	TGTGCCAGCAGCCCCTCTTCAGGACAGAACGAAAAACTGTTTTTT	.	TRBV4-2	TRBJ1-4	15	few
CASSQRKRTGSHNEQFF	TGTGCCAGCAGCCAAAGGAAGCGGACCGGCTCCCACAATGAGCAGTTCTTC	.	TRBV3-1	TRBJ2-1	17	.
CASSIRPGAYEQYF	TGTGCCAGCAGCATCAGACCCGGGGCCTACGAGCAGTACTTC	.	TRBV6-5	TRBJ2-7	14	many
CASSYITRREKNIQYF	TGTGCCAGCAGTTACATTACCCGACGAGAAAAAAACATTCAGTACTTC	.	TRBV6-6	TRBJ2-4	16	.
CACRKGATDTQYF	TGTGCCTGCAGGAAGGGGGCTACAGATACGCAGTATTTT	TRBD1	TRBV2	TRBJ2-3	13	.
CATSDPGTRLQGELFF	TGTGCCACCAGTGACCCCGGGACTAGACTGCAAGGGGAGCTGTTTTTT	TRBD2	TRBV24-1	TRBJ2-2	16	few
CASSSSPGFAENTIYF	TGTGCCAGCAGTTCCTCTCCGGGTTTCGCGGAAAACACCATATATTTT	.	TRBV28	TRBJ1-3	16	.
CASSLSAEYEQYF	TGTGCCAGCAGTTTATCTGCCGAATACGAGCAGTACTTC	.	TRBV27	TRBJ2-7	13	few
CASSPQRGANTGERFF	TGTGCCAGCAGCCCCCAGCGGGGGGCGAACACCGGGGAGCGGTTTTTT	TRBD2	TRBV11-2	TRBJ2-2	16	.
CASSHQPAEQFF	TGCGCCAGCAGCCATCAGCCGGCCGAGCAGTTCTTC	.	TRBV4-1	TRBJ2-1	12	.
CASSREQSIAIGYTF	TGTGCCAGCAGCCGGGAACAGTCGATCGCTATTGGCTACACCTTC	.	TRBV3-1	TRBJ1-2	15	few
CASSQGSVHNEQFF	TGTGCCAGCAGCCAAGGGTCAGTCCACAATGAGCAGTTCTTC	.	TRBV3-1	TRBJ2-1	14	few
CASSLGVIGETQYF	TGTGCCAGCAGCTTAGGCGTTATCGGGGAGACCCAGTACTTC	.	TRBV11-2	TRBJ2-5	14	.
CASRLGQFGEQFF	TGTGCCAGCAGATTGGGACAATTCGGTGAGCAGTTCTTC	.	TRBV6-1	TRBJ2-1	13	.
CASRSQGRGQYF	TGTGCCAGTAGGTCACAGGGCCGCGGGCAGTATTTT	.	TRBV19	TRBJ2-3	12	.